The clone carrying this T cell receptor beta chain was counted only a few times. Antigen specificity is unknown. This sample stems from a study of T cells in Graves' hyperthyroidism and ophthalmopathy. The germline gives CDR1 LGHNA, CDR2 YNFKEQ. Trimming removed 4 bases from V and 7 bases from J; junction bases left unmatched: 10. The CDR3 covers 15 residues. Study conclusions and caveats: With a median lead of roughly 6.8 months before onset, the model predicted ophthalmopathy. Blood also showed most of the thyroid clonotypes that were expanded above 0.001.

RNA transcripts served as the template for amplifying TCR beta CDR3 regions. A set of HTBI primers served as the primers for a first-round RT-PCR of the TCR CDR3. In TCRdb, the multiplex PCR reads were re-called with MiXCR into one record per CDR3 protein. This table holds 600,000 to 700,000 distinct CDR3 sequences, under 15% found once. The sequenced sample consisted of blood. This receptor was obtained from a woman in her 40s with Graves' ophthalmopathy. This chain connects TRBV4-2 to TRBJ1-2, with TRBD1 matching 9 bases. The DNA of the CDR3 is TGTGCCAGCAGCCCCCGAGGACAGGGGTTGGGTGGCTACACCTTC. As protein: CASSPRGQGLGGYTF.